This T cell receptor beta chain derives from a study of identical twins. The CDR3 spans 16 residues. The germline gives CDR1 SGHRS, CDR2 YFSETQ. Germline trimming cut 0 bases from V and 2 bases from J; bases unmatched to any gene: 4. A universal primer binding site was introduced by template switching. The final cDNA contained unique molecular identifiers. Each CDR3 protein gets one entry after TCRdb re-called the 5' RACE reads with MiXCR. Here the sample spans hundreds of thousands of distinct CDR3 sequences, less than 7% being singletons. This clonotype was seen a few times. The sequenced sample consisted of naive T cells sorted from blood. The sequence was collected from a man aged 18-30 years in good health. The chain couples TRBV5-1 to TRBJ2-3; 9 bases map to TRBD2. CDR3 coding DNA: TGCGCCAGCAGCTTGGCCGGGACTAGCTACACAGATACGCAGTATTTT. Encoded protein: CASSLAGTSYTDTQYF. The full variable domain, in which reference TRBV5-1 and TRBJ2-3 provide the parts outside the CDR3, is KAGVTQTPRYLIKTRGQQVTLSCSPISGHRSVSWYQQTPGQGLQFLFEYFSETQRNKGNFPGRFSGRQFSNSRSEMNVSTLELGDSALYLCASSLAGTSYTDTQYFGPGTRLTVL.